This entry is about one T cell receptor beta chain. Enrolment of Seattle patients took place during active infection, and they were followed longitudinally. TCRdb keeps only in-frame clones here, not all; method: immunoSEQ multiplex PCR. The sample has tens of thousands of clones, 91% seen once. The data were obtained in a study of blood T cell repertoires in COVID-19. Germline loops: CDR1 SEHNR, CDR2 FQNEAQ (reference sequence). The V segment lost 5 bases and the J segment 0 bases; nucleotides outside the gene matches: 15. The CDR3 extends over 18 amino acids. The clonotype was recovered from a man in his forties with COVID-19, enrolled during active disease. Sequencing was done on a sample of peripheral blood. The V gene is TRBV7-9, the J gene TRBJ1-2, with 7 bases matching TRBD1. CDR3 DNA sequence: TGTGCCAGCAGCGCACAATCCGGGACAGCATCTTCTAACTATGGCTACACCTTC. Amino acids: CASSAQSGTASSNYGYTF.